A selection of T cell receptor beta chains follows, all from one sample in a study of Ad26.COV2.S vaccination and SARS-CoV-2 variants. TCRdb's table, derived via immunoSEQ multiplex PCR, lists solely in-frame clones and lacks some. The table has about 400,000 clones, roughly 90% seen once. The sequencing here drew on peripheral blood, taken in a trial of Ad26.COV2.S vaccine versus placebo. The receptors shown here come from a person aged 18-65 years who received the Ad26.COV2.S COVID-19 vaccine or a placebo. Both conserved end residues are part of each CDR3. The D gene is left open where the match is weak. Size values are once, few and many counts, or a class for expanded clones, and some rows have none.

D gene: NA; V gene: TRBV7-2; J gene: TRBJ2-1; clone size: NA; CDR3 DNA: TGTGCCAGCAGCTTAACGGGCAGTTCCTACAATGAGCAGTTCTTC; CDR3 protein: CASSLTGSSYNEQFF
D gene: NA; V gene: TRBV5-6; J gene: TRBJ1-2; clone size: NA; CDR3 DNA: TGTGCCAGCAGCTACGGGACCTCGCGGGGCTACACCTTC; CDR3 protein: CASSYGTSRGYTF
D gene: TRBD1; V gene: TRBV4-2; J gene: TRBJ2-5; clone size: NA; CDR3 DNA: TGTGCCAGCAGGGCACAGGGGGGACAAGAGACCCAGTACTTC; CDR3 protein: CASRAQGGQETQYF
D gene: NA; V gene: TRBV5-4; J gene: TRBJ2-1; clone size: NA; CDR3 DNA: TGTGCCAGCAGCTTGGCACAACACACGTTCAATGAGCAGTTCTTC; CDR3 protein: CASSLAQHTFNEQFF
D gene: NA; V gene: TRBV24-1; J gene: TRBJ2-5; clone size: NA; CDR3 DNA: TGTGCCACCAGTGATTCCGATTGGGTGGGGGATCAAGAGACCCAGTACTTC; CDR3 protein: CATSDSDWVGDQETQYF
D gene: TRBD1; V gene: TRBV7-6; J gene: TRBJ2-3; clone size: NA; CDR3 DNA: TGTGCCAGCAGCTCCGGACAGGGGGCGCAAACAGATACGCAGTATTTT; CDR3 protein: CASSSGQGAQTDTQYF
D gene: TRBD1; V gene: TRBV4-3; J gene: TRBJ2-5; clone size: NA; CDR3 DNA: TGCGCCAGCAGCCAAGCGACAGGGTCGGGGACCCAGTACTTC; CDR3 protein: CASSQATGSGTQYF
D gene: TRBD2; V gene: TRBV6-2/TRBV6-3; J gene: TRBJ2-1; clone size: NA; CDR3 DNA: TGTGCCAGCAGTGCGATCTACCGGGGGGTACAGTTCTTC; CDR3 protein: CASSAIYRGVQFF
D gene: TRBD1; V gene: TRBV29-1; J gene: TRBJ2-7; clone size: NA; CDR3 DNA: TGCAGCGTTGCTGGGACAGGGTTTAACTCCTACGAGCAGTACTTC; CDR3 protein: CSVAGTGFNSYEQYF
D gene: NA; V gene: TRBV5-1; J gene: TRBJ2-1; clone size: NA; CDR3 DNA: TGCGCCAGCCGACAGATTGGGAATTCCAATGAGCAGTTCTTC; CDR3 protein: CASRQIGNSNEQFF
D gene: NA; V gene: TRBV7-9; J gene: TRBJ2-1; clone size: NA; CDR3 DNA: TGTGCCAGCAGCTTACAGGGCGCGCCCCCCCCCAATGAGCAGTTCTTC; CDR3 protein: CASSLQGAPPPNEQFF
D gene: NA; V gene: TRBV4-3; J gene: TRBJ1-2; clone size: NA; CDR3 DNA: TGCGCCAGCAGCTACGACACCTATGGCTACACCTTC; CDR3 protein: CASSYDTYGYTF
D gene: TRBD2; V gene: TRBV27; J gene: TRBJ2-3; clone size: NA; CDR3 DNA: TGTGCCAGCAGTTTATCGGCTAGCGGGGCGTTAGATACGCAGTATTTT; CDR3 protein: CASSLSASGALDTQYF
D gene: NA; V gene: TRBV12-3/TRBV12-4; J gene: TRBJ2-2; clone size: NA; CDR3 DNA: TGTGCCAGCAGTTTAAGGCCCGGGGAGCTGTTTTTT; CDR3 protein: CASSLRPGELFF
D gene: NA; V gene: TRBV13; J gene: TRBJ2-5; clone size: NA; CDR3 DNA: TGTGCCAGCTCCCCCGAGGGTAGTCGAGAGACCCAGTACTTC; CDR3 protein: CASSPEGSRETQYF
D gene: NA; V gene: TRBV7-9; J gene: TRBJ2-7; clone size: NA; CDR3 DNA: TGTGCCAGCAGCCTAACAAGTTACGAGCAGTACTTC; CDR3 protein: CASSLTSYEQYF
D gene: TRBD1; V gene: TRBV7-2; J gene: TRBJ1-2; clone size: NA; CDR3 DNA: TGTGCCAGCAGCTTAGCGCCTCCCGGGACAGCTTCCAGTGGCTACACCTTC; CDR3 protein: CASSLAPPGTASSGYTF
D gene: TRBD1; V gene: TRBV25-1; J gene: TRBJ2-7; clone size: NA; CDR3 DNA: TGTGCCAGCGGCACCGGGACAGGTGCCTACGAGCAGTACTTC; CDR3 protein: CASGTGTGAYEQYF
D gene: NA; V gene: TRBV6-6; J gene: TRBJ2-2; clone size: NA; CDR3 DNA: TGTGCCAGCAGTCCGAGGGGAGCTTACACCGGGGAGCTGTTTTTT; CDR3 protein: CASSPRGAYTGELFF
D gene: NA; V gene: TRBV4-2; J gene: TRBJ1-4; clone size: NA; CDR3 DNA: TGTGCCAGCAGCCAAGATATTATAAGGAGTAATGAAAAACTGTTTTTT; CDR3 protein: CASSQDIIRSNEKLFF
D gene: TRBD2; V gene: TRBV7-2; J gene: TRBJ2-7; clone size: NA; CDR3 DNA: TGTGCCAGCAGACAGCTAGCGGGATCCTACGAGCAGTACTTC; CDR3 protein: CASRQLAGSYEQYF
D gene: NA; V gene: TRBV7-9; J gene: TRBJ1-5; clone size: NA; CDR3 DNA: TGTGCCAGCAGCCCATCCGTAGGGGGGATATTTCAGCCCCAGCATTTT; CDR3 protein: CASSPSVGGIFQPQHF
D gene: TRBD1; V gene: TRBV7-9; J gene: TRBJ1-2; clone size: NA; CDR3 DNA: TGTGCCAGCAGCCAAGACAGGGCCCTGGGCTACACCTTC; CDR3 protein: CASSQDRALGYTF
D gene: NA; V gene: TRBV7-2; J gene: TRBJ1-4; clone size: NA; CDR3 DNA: TGTGCCAGCAGCTTAGATGTCGGATACGCAACTAATGAAAAACTGTTTTTT; CDR3 protein: CASSLDVGYATNEKLFF
D gene: NA; V gene: TRBV18; J gene: TRBJ2-3; clone size: NA; CDR3 DNA: TGTGCCAGCTCACCACAGTACTCCACAGATACGCAGTATTTT; CDR3 protein: CASSPQYSTDTQYF
D gene: NA; V gene: TRBV5-6; J gene: TRBJ1-2; clone size: NA; CDR3 DNA: TGTGCCAGCAGTTTTGAGTCTGCGTACTATGGCTACACCTTC; CDR3 protein: CASSFESAYYGYTF
D gene: TRBD1; V gene: TRBV7-8; J gene: TRBJ2-7; clone size: NA; CDR3 DNA: TGTGCCAGCAGCCCGGGACAGGCGACCTACGAGCAGTACTTC; CDR3 protein: CASSPGQATYEQYF
D gene: NA; V gene: TRBV24-1; J gene: TRBJ2-6; clone size: NA; CDR3 DNA: TGTGCCACCAGTCCGGGGCCTGGGGCCAACGTCCTGACTTTC; CDR3 protein: CATSPGPGANVLTF
D gene: NA; V gene: TRBV4-1; J gene: TRBJ2-7; clone size: few; CDR3 DNA: TGCGCCAGCAGCCAAGGGTGGGATCGTGGGTCCTACGAGCAGTACTTC; CDR3 protein: CASSQGWDRGSYEQYF
D gene: NA; V gene: TRBV19; J gene: TRBJ1-2; clone size: NA; CDR3 DNA: TGTGCCAGTAGTATAGACGCGACAGCTACCTATGGCTACACCTTC; CDR3 protein: CASSIDATATYGYTF
D gene: NA; V gene: TRBV6-4; J gene: TRBJ1-5; clone size: NA; CDR3 DNA: TGTGCCAGCAGTGACTCGTATATGGACGGGCAGCCCCAGCATTTT; CDR3 protein: CASSDSYMDGQPQHF
D gene: TRBD1; V gene: TRBV11-2; J gene: TRBJ2-2; clone size: NA; CDR3 DNA: TGTGCCAGCAGACAACAGGGGGCGTCGAGCGGGGAGCTGTTTTTT; CDR3 protein: CASRQQGASSGELFF
D gene: NA; V gene: TRBV7-2; J gene: TRBJ2-3; clone size: NA; CDR3 DNA: TGTGCCAGCAGCTTATTAGGAGGGACAGATACGCAGTATTTT; CDR3 protein: CASSLLGGTDTQYF
D gene: NA; V gene: TRBV7-9; J gene: TRBJ1-4; clone size: NA; CDR3 DNA: TGTGCCAGCAGCTTAGCCAGGGAAGAGGGTGAAAAACTGTTTTTT; CDR3 protein: CASSLAREEGEKLFF
D gene: NA; V gene: TRBV4-2; J gene: TRBJ1-6; clone size: NA; CDR3 DNA: TGTGCCAGCAGCCAAGAGATCGGGTTCGGTAGCTCCTATAATTCACCCCTCCACTTT; CDR3 protein: CASSQEIGFGSSYNSPLHF
D gene: NA; V gene: TRBV7-6; J gene: TRBJ1-3; clone size: NA; CDR3 DNA: TGTGCCAGCAGCTTCAAATGGGGACTTCAAAACTCTGGAAACACCATATATTTT; CDR3 protein: CASSFKWGLQNSGNTIYF
D gene: NA; V gene: TRBV27; J gene: TRBJ1-3; clone size: NA; CDR3 DNA: TGTGCCAGCAGTTTAGGGAGTCTGAGCTCTGGAAACACCATATATTTT; CDR3 protein: CASSLGSLSSGNTIYF
D gene: TRBD1; V gene: TRBV9; J gene: TRBJ2-7; clone size: NA; CDR3 DNA: TGTGCCAGCAGCGGAACGGACAGGGGCTCCTACGAGCAGTACTTC; CDR3 protein: CASSGTDRGSYEQYF
D gene: TRBD1; V gene: TRBV6-5; J gene: TRBJ1-4; clone size: NA; CDR3 DNA: TGTGCCAGCAGTCGCACCGGGACAGGAAATGAAAAACTGTTTTTT; CDR3 protein: CASSRTGTGNEKLFF
D gene: NA; V gene: TRBV27; J gene: TRBJ2-1; clone size: NA; CDR3 DNA: TGTGCCAGCAGTTTAGCGACCCTATACAATGAGCAGTTCTTC; CDR3 protein: CASSLATLYNEQFF
D gene: NA; V gene: TRBV7-2; J gene: TRBJ2-7; clone size: NA; CDR3 DNA: TGTGCCAGCAGCCCACCTGGAGCCTCCTACGAGCAGTACTTC; CDR3 protein: CASSPPGASYEQYF
D gene: NA; V gene: TRBV7-9; J gene: TRBJ2-3; clone size: once; CDR3 DNA: TGTGCCAGCAGCTTAGATGGCTACTTCACAGATACGCAGTATTTT; CDR3 protein: CASSLDGYFTDTQYF
D gene: NA; V gene: TRBV11-2; J gene: TRBJ2-2; clone size: NA; CDR3 DNA: TGTGCCAGCAGCCCTAGGGCGAGACAAGGGAGCACCGGGGAGCTGTTTTTT; CDR3 protein: CASSPRARQGSTGELFF
D gene: TRBD2; V gene: TRBV11-3; J gene: TRBJ2-5; clone size: NA; CDR3 DNA: TGTGCCAGCAGCTTAGGACTAGCGGAACAAGAGACCCAGTACTTC; CDR3 protein: CASSLGLAEQETQYF
D gene: NA; V gene: TRBV5-1; J gene: TRBJ2-7; clone size: NA; CDR3 DNA: TGCGCCAGCAGCTTAGGGGGATACGAGCAGTACTTC; CDR3 protein: CASSLGGYEQYF
D gene: NA; V gene: TRBV7-2; J gene: TRBJ1-2; clone size: NA; CDR3 DNA: TGTGCCAGCAGCTTACCTCGGATACCGAGTGGCTACACCTTC; CDR3 protein: CASSLPRIPSGYTF
D gene: TRBD1; V gene: TRBV7-9; J gene: TRBJ1-1; clone size: NA; CDR3 DNA: TGTGCCAGCAGCGGCGACAGGGACACTGAAGCTTTCTTT; CDR3 protein: CASSGDRDTEAFF
D gene: NA; V gene: TRBV28; J gene: TRBJ2-2; clone size: NA; CDR3 DNA: TGTGCCAGCAGTTTGAGGGGACCGAACACCGGGGAGCTGTTTTTT; CDR3 protein: CASSLRGPNTGELFF